The clone carrying this TCR beta chain has more than one count but fewer than ten. Its antigen is unknown. TCRdb reprocessed the reads via MiXCR and lists one record per CDR3 protein. The table has 250,000 to 300,000 distinct CDR3 sequences, about 13% seen once. Trimming took 6 bases from V and 3 from J, leaving 12 bases between them. This CDR3 contains 13 residues. CDR1 MNHEY and CDR2 SVGEGT come from the germline V gene. This sample was taken from a study of T cell repertoires in cytomegalovirus infection. Study at large: TCR beta signatures that were public indicated CMV infection and matching HLA type. Study-wide results and caveats: CMV carriers with the relevant HLA were identified by cumulative public TCR beta family frequency.

The specimen sequenced was PBMCs. The TCR was taken from a human donor in good health (CMV status not recorded). Some clones in this sample may be carry-over from other donors' samples. The V and J genes are TRBV6-2 or TRBV6-3 and TRBJ2-7; D gene uncertain. CDR3 loop: CASRKGLGYEQYF. The CDR3 DNA sequence: TGTGCCAGCAGAAAAGGCTTGGGCTACGAGCAGTACTTC.